What follows are 30 T cell receptor beta chains derived from one specimen sequenced in a study of blood T cells in healthy people across ages. A second roughly 6 to 11 cycle PCR used barcoded and J-beta primers. MiXCR, applied by TCRdb to the 5' RACE reads, yields one record per CDR3 protein. The sample has 650,000 to 950,000 distinct CDR3 sequences; about 42% are singletons. Sample: blood. All receptors come from a man in his fifties or sixties in good health.

A few counts support this clonotype. The chain links TRBV7-2 to TRBJ2-1; D not certain. Germline values: CDR1 SGHTA, CDR2 FQGNSA. The CDR3 is 12 residues long. V shed 2 bases and J shed 6 bases, with 5 bases lying between them. This chain's CDR3 is CASSLLLNEQFF. The CDR3 nucleotides are TGTGCCAGCAGCTTACTCCTCAATGAGCAGTTCTTC.

This clonotype was picked up a small number of times. The chain joins TRBV12-3 or TRBV12-4 to TRBJ2-7; maybe TRBD1 (5 bases). The CDR3 totals 14 residues. Trimming took 3 bases from V and 2 from J, leaving 11 bases between them. The CDR3 nucleotides are TGTGCCAGCAGTTTGGGGCTGGCCCCCTACGAGCAGTACTTC. This gives the protein CASSLGLAPYEQYF.

The V call is TRBV6-2 or TRBV6-3, the J call TRBJ1-5; D unclear. CDR3 length: 15 residues. Germline V gene lookup returns CDR1 MNHEY and CDR2 SVGEGT. Trimming removed 5 bases at V and 6 bases at J, with 17 bases between. The chain's CDR3 is CASSTGVRHSQPQHF. The CDR3 DNA reads TGTGCCAGCAGTACGGGAGTCCGGCATAGTCAGCCCCAGCATTTT.

The chain uses TRBV4-3 and TRBJ2-5; D is unresolved. CDR3 length: 15 amino acids. Germline V CDR1 and CDR2: LGHNA, YSLEER. With 0 bases removed from V and 1 base from J, the gap between germline ends came to 9 bases. The CDR3 here is CASSQDRAVQETQYF. The CDR3 nucleotides are TGCGCCAGCAGCCAAGATAGGGCAGTCCAAGAGACCCAGTACTTC.

The sample holds a few counts of this clonotype. V and J are TRBV12-3 or TRBV12-4 and TRBJ1-2, with D maybe TRBD1 (5 bases). V was clipped by 4 bases and J by 3 bases, with 6 bases between them. The CDR3 runs to 12 residues. CDR3 amino acids: CASSSGHYGYTF. The CDR3 DNA sequence: TGTGCCAGCAGTTCAGGGCACTATGGCTACACCTTC.

The rearrangement uses TRBV18 and TRBJ2-7, with D possibly TRBD1 on 6 matching bases. With 2 bases removed from V and 9 bases from J, the gap between germline ends came to 17 bases. This CDR3 comprises 14 residues. Germline CDR1 KGHSH, CDR2 LQKENI. The CDR3 DNA sequence: TGTGCCAGCTCACCATCCGAGGCAGGGGTCGGGCAGTACTTC. Its protein product is CASSPSEAGVGQYF.

The CDR3 DNA reads as TGTGCCTGGAGTGCCTTATCCCATCTCGGGACCCAGTACTTC. Translated, it gives CAWSALSHLGTQYF. The V and J genes are TRBV30 and TRBJ2-5; D not certain. The CDR3 covers 14 residues. Between the trimmed V and J ends, which lost 1 base and 7 bases, there was a span of 16 bases. CDR1 is GTSNPN, CDR2 SVGIG, per germline (reference sequence).

V usage is TRBV5-1 and J usage is TRBJ2-7; the match to TRBD1 covers 11 bases. This CDR3 contains 15 residues. Germline V gene data show CDR1 as SGHRS and CDR2 as YFSETQ. Germline trimming cut 4 bases from V and 3 bases from J; bases unmatched to any gene: 6. CDR3 DNA sequence: TGCGCCAGCAGCGGACCGGGACAGGGGGACTACGAGCAGTACTTC. Its protein product is CASSGPGQGDYEQYF.

This sequence joins TRBV6-6 and TRBJ2-5; 7 nucleotides agree with TRBD2. The J call is doubtful: the DNA matches TRBJ2-7 better. The germline V gene encodes CDR1 MNHNY and CDR2 SVGAGI (reference sequence). The CDR3 totals 15 residues. The CDR3 loop is CASRPTSGLIYEQYF. The CDR3 coding sequence is TGTGCCAGTAGACCTACCTCGGGACTAATCTACGAGCAGTACTTC.

This chain uses TRBV15 with TRBJ1-2, with D uncertain. The CDR3 is 14 residues long. Germline V gene lookup returns CDR1 LNHNV and CDR2 YYDKDF (reference sequence). The germline V and J ends were trimmed by 0 bases and 11 bases, with 16 bases remaining between them. The DNA of the CDR3 is TGTGCCACCAGCAGAGATAACGGTCTAGGATTATACACCTTC. Amino acid sequence: CATSRDNGLGLYTF.

This sequence joins TRBV11-1 and TRBJ2-2; 12 bases fit TRBD2. Germline trimming cut 9 bases from V and 1 base from J; bases unmatched to any gene: 6. CDR3 length equals 16 residues. Germline lookup yields CDR1 SGHAT and CDR2 FQDESV (reference sequence). The CDR3 DNA follows: TGTGCCAGTGCTAGCGGGGGGGCCGTGAACACCGGGGAGCTGTTTTTT. Translated: CASASGGAVNTGELFF.

V and J are TRBV4-1 and TRBJ1-3; 7 nucleotides agree with TRBD1. The CDR3 has 15 amino acids. CDR1 MGHRA and CDR2 YSYEKL come from the germline V gene. Trimming at V came to 1 base and at J to 10 bases, leaving 10 bases not matched to a gene. The CDR3 region is CASSQAGTAGVTIYF. In nucleotides, the CDR3 is TGCGCCAGCAGCCAAGCCGGGACAGCGGGAGTAACCATATATTTT.

This clonotype was recorded a few times. The chain couples TRBV20-1 to TRBJ1-5; 9 positions match TRBD1. V was pared by 6 bases and J by 2 bases, with 5 bases of the junction left unmatched. In germline, CDR1 is DFQATT, CDR2 SNEGSKA (reference sequence). CDR3 length: 14 residues. The CDR3 protein is CSATWTGGNQPQHF. CDR3 bases: TGCAGTGCAACCTGGACAGGGGGCAATCAGCCCCAGCATTTT.

The V gene is TRBV7-2, the J gene TRBJ1-5; D not resolved. With 4 bases removed from V and 0 bases from J, the gap between germline ends came to 7 bases. Germline-derived CDR1 and CDR2 are SGHTA and FQGNSA. The CDR3 loop spans 14 amino acids. CDR3 region: CASSSDYSNQPQHF. The DNA of the CDR3 is TGTGCCAGCAGCTCTGATTATAGCAATCAGCCCCAGCATTTT.

The chain is built from TRBV10-3 and TRBJ2-3; D may be TRBD2 (6 bases). Germline assignment: CDR1 ENHRY and CDR2 SYGVKD. The CDR3 has 17 residues. The V end lost 3 bases, the J end lost 2 bases, and 18 bases lay between the germline ends. CDR3 sequence: CAISDPNWRGFTDTQYF. CDR3 DNA: TGTGCCATCAGTGATCCAAACTGGAGGGGATTCACAGATACGCAGTATTTT.

This clonotype was observed a handful of times. A much bigger clone sits one base away, suggesting this may be a read error. The chain has TRBV7-3 and TRBJ2-5; D is perhaps TRBD1 or TRBD2 (5 bases each). Germline assignment: CDR1 SGHTA and CDR2 FQGTGA. The V end lost 3 bases, the J end lost 11 bases, and 16 bases lay between the germline ends. This CDR3 region has 13 residues. The CDR3 bases are TGTGCCAGCAGCTTGGGGGTTAACAATGAGCAGTACTTC. Amino acids: CASSLGVNNEQYF. The full variable domain, completed using reference TRBV7-3 and TRBJ2-5, is GAGVSQTPSNKVTEKGKYVELRCDPISGHTALYWYRQSLGQGPEFLIYFQGTGAADDSGLPNDRFFAVRPEGSVSTLKIQRTERGDSAVYLCASSLGVNNEQYFGPGTRLLVL.

The rearrangement joins TRBV14 to TRBJ1-2; no definite D call. CDR1 SGHDN and CDR2 FVKESK come from the germline V gene. This CDR3 has 14 residues. V lost 5 bases, J lost 4 bases, and 14 bases lay in between. DNA for the CDR3: TGTGCCAGCAGCTTGAACCTGGCCGGCTATGGCTACACCTTC. Amino acids: CASSLNLAGYGYTF.

V is TRBV9 and J is TRBJ2-5; D call uncertain. This CDR3 has 13 amino acids. Per the germline V gene, CDR1 is SGDLS and CDR2 is YYNGEE. V gave up 5 bases and J gave up 2 bases, with 10 bases separating them. CDR3 region: CASRLREQETQYF. The DNA of the CDR3 is TGTGCCAGCAGACTCAGAGAGCAAGAGACCCAGTACTTC.

V usage is TRBV7-6 and J usage is TRBJ1-3; TRBD1 matches 9 bases. This CDR3 region has 14 residues. V lost 2 bases to trimming and J lost 9 bases; unmatched junction nucleotides: 5. Germline V gene lookup returns CDR1 SGHVS and CDR2 FNYEAQ. This CDR3 is CASSLRTGDGTIYF. Here the CDR3 DNA reads TGTGCCAGCAGCTTACGGACAGGGGATGGCACCATATATTTT.

Only a few counts were recorded for this clonotype. The V and J genes are TRBV4-3 and TRBJ2-5, with 9 bases lining up with TRBD1. The CDR3 spans 16 residues. V was clipped by 0 bases and J by 11 bases; unmatched bases: 13. Germline V gene data show CDR1 as LGHNA and CDR2 as YSLEER. The CDR3 here is CASSQDEYRGRVEQYF. The DNA of the CDR3 is TGCGCCAGCAGCCAAGATGAGTACAGGGGGCGGGTTGAGCAGTACTTC.

The V and J genes are TRBV7-9 and TRBJ2-3, with D possibly matching TRBD1 (5 bases). The V gene lost 2 bases and the J gene lost 5 bases, with 17 bases spanning the gap. Looked up from germline, CDR1 is SEHNR and CDR2 is FQNEAQ (reference sequence). The CDR3 spans 16 residues. The CDR3 loop reads CASSLNPGQAGDTQYF. Written as DNA, the CDR3 is TGTGCCAGCAGCTTAAATCCAGGGCAGGCAGGAGATACGCAGTATTTT.

There are a few counts of this clonotype. V is TRBV7-2 and J is TRBJ2-4; 7 positions match TRBD2. Trimming took 1 base from V and 6 from J; bases not matched to a gene: 6. The CDR3 loop spans 15 amino acids. From germline, CDR1 is SGHTA and CDR2 FQGNSA. DNA of the CDR3: TGTGCCAGCAGCTTAGAGGCGGGGGTCGGAAACATTCAGTACTTC. It translates to CASSLEAGVGNIQYF.

This clonotype was picked up one time. The CDR3 loop reads CATSRVDRGSNEQYF. The CDR3 DNA follows: TGTGCCACCAGCAGAGTGGACAGGGGTTCCAATGAGCAGTACTTC. This chain links TRBV15 with TRBJ2-5; 9 positions agree with TRBD1. The CDR3 extends over 15 amino acids. In germline, CDR1 is LNHNV, CDR2 YYDKDF (reference sequence). Trimming removed 1 base from V and 11 bases from J; junction bases left unmatched: 11.

This clonotype turned up a few times. The chain carries TRBV6-2 or TRBV6-3 and TRBJ2-7; D possibly matches TRBD1 or TRBD2 (5 bases each). V was clipped by 5 bases and J by 3 bases, with 14 bases between them. The CDR3 sequence is 14 residues long. Germline-derived CDR1 and CDR2 are MNHEY and SVGEGT. The CDR3 here is CASSTGTSYYEQYF. The CDR3 DNA is TGTGCCAGCAGTACCGGGACCTCCTACTACGAGCAGTACTTC.

The chain couples TRBV7-2 to TRBJ2-7; tentatively, D is TRBD2 (6 bases). The CDR3 contains 14 residues. Germline values: CDR1 SGHTA, CDR2 FQGNSA. V was shortened by 1 base and J by 2 bases, with 9 bases between the two germline ends. CDR3 DNA sequence: TGTGCCAGCAGCTTAGGGAGGGAGACCTACGAGCAGTACTTC. Amino acids: CASSLGRETYEQYF.

The chain uses TRBV27 and TRBJ2-1; TRBD1 might be the D (5 bases). Between the trimmed V and J ends, which lost 6 bases and 5 bases, there was a span of 14 bases. The CDR3 totals 14 residues. Germline CDR1 and CDR2: MNHEY and SMNVEV (reference sequence). The CDR3 sequence is CASRAQGKNNEQFF. In DNA form, the CDR3 reads TGTGCCAGCAGAGCCCAGGGAAAGAACAATGAGCAGTTCTTC.

In this sample, this clonotype turned up many times. The chain uses TRBV9 and TRBJ2-3, with D perhaps TRBD2 (7 bases). The V end was cut by 3 bases, the J end by 6 bases, with 17 bases between. The CDR3 is made up of 15 amino acids. In germline, CDR1 is SGDLS, CDR2 YYNGEE. The CDR3 loop is CASSGPGGVRDTQYF. CDR3 nucleotides: TGTGCCAGCAGCGGTCCGGGGGGCGTGAGGGATACGCAGTATTTT.

Points on this clonotype: A much more abundant neighbour one base away suggests this may be a read error. The genes are TRBV5-1 and TRBJ2-7, with D maybe TRBD1 (6 bases). In germline, CDR1 is SGHRS, CDR2 YFSETQ. This CDR3 contains 15 residues. V was cut by 2 bases and J by 0 bases, with 12 bases left in between. The CDR3 is CASSFPGASSYEQYF. The DNA of the CDR3 is TGCGCCAGCAGCTTCCCAGGGGCCAGCTCCTACGAGCAGTACTTC.

This clonotype was recorded a few times. V usage is TRBV20-1 and J usage is TRBJ1-1, with a weak D call TRBD1 (5 bases). The germline V gene has CDR1 DFQATT and CDR2 SNEGSKA (reference sequence). The V gene lost 0 bases and the J gene lost 7 bases, with 9 bases spanning the gap. CDR3 length: 12 residues. The CDR3 loop reads CSARDRRGEAFF. In nucleotides, the CDR3 is TGCAGTGCTAGAGATAGAAGGGGTGAAGCTTTCTTT.

The chain uses TRBV20-1 and TRBJ1-4; 12 positions agree with TRBD1. Germline trimming cut 3 bases from V and 2 bases from J; bases unmatched to any gene: 1. Germline V lookup: CDR1 DFQATT, CDR2 SNEGSKA (reference sequence). The CDR3 loop spans 15 amino acids. DNA of the CDR3: TGCAGTGCTAGTGGGACAGGGGGCACTAATGAAAAACTGTTTTTT. Translating gives CSASGTGGTNEKLFF.